The present TCR beta chain was sequenced within a study of human T cells and chemical hapten exposure. Using its own MiXCR run on the RACE reads, TCRdb lists one record per CDR3 protein. Of 90,000 to 110,000 distinct CDR3 sequences listed, around 34% are singletons. This clonotype was counted between two and nine times. Time point indicated: patch test 3, about 24 weeks after DPC sensitization. Treatment defined: therapeutic diphenylcyclopropenone sensitization with weekly scalp DPC. Germline V gene sequence: CDR1 DFQATT, CDR2 SNEGSKA (reference sequence). The CDR3 contains 13 residues. Trimming stripped 6 bases from V and 8 bases from J, with 16 bases between.

The material sequenced was whole blood, taken in connection with sensitization to the hapten diphenylcyclopropenone (DPC). This rearrangement joins TRBV20-1 to TRBJ1-4; a weak D match, TRBD1 (6 bases). This clonotype was sampled from a man aged 40-50 years with alopecia areata. Some clones in this sample may be carry-over from other donors' samples. The CDR3 DNA follows: TGCAGTGCCATGCGGACAGCCCGCGAAAAACTGTTTTTT. This translates into CSAMRTAREKLFF.